The clone carrying this T cell receptor (beta chain) has only a few counts. The method was immunoSEQ multiplex PCR; TCRdb's version includes in-frame clones alone and lacks a portion of them. The sample gives approximately 12,000 clones, roughly 60% of which show up once; approximately 7% is in the top ten. This specimen comes from a study of neoadjuvant anti-PD-1 for oral cavity cancer. The patients had HPV-negative, locally advanced oral cavity squamous cell carcinoma. This CDR3 is 14 amino acids long. CDR1 and CDR2 from the germline V gene are MNHNS and SASEGT. The germline V and J ends were trimmed by 8 bases and 0 bases, with 11 bases remaining between them.

The origin of this receptor is a person between 35 and 79 years old with oral cavity squamous cell carcinoma. The donor label of this sample is uncertain. The rearrangement uses TRBV6-1 and TRBJ1-3; D unresolved. Specimen: tumor tissue, collected before nivolumab (anti-PD-1) treatment. CDR3 loop: CASGPLPSGNTIYF. The CDR3 region has the DNA TGTGCCAGCGGTCCTCTACCCTCTGGAAACACCATATATTTT.